This TCR beta chain was documented in a study of blood T cells in healthy people across ages. PCR was performed a second time for roughly 7 to 12 cycles using a sample-barcoded 5' primer and a J-beta primer mix. TCRdb itself ran the 5' RACE reads through MiXCR, one entry per CDR3 protein. This table has some 1,500,000 distinct CDR3 sequences, around 40% appearing once. CDR3 length equals 13 residues. Trimming removed 4 bases at V and 6 bases at J, with 14 bases between. Germline V gene data show CDR1 as SQVTM and CDR2 as ANQGSEA. Sequenced input: blood. This clonotype originated in a woman aged 18-30 years in good health. V is TRBV29-1 and J is TRBJ2-3; D is undetermined. CDR3 DNA: TGCAGCGTTGGGGGTCGGTCCCAGGATACGCAGTATTTT. Amino acids: CSVGGRSQDTQYF.